The next 25 T cell receptor beta chains were all read from a single sample in a study of preoperative IRX-2 immunotherapy in early breast cancer. The table came from immunoSEQ multiplex PCR; TCRdb's copy has only in-frame clones and leaves some out. The repertoire includes around 10,000 clones, around 85% of them detected once, and 4.5% to 7% sits in the top ten. Described treatment: preoperative locoregional IRX-2 cytokine immunotherapy. This material consisted of lymph node tissue, taken before IRX-2 immunotherapy. The receptors were gathered from a human donor with breast cancer.

This chain uses TRBV6-8 with TRBJ2-2, with 10 bases identical to TRBD2. The CDR3 totals 14 residues. V shed 6 bases and J 6 bases; nucleotides not matched to a gene: 4. Germline CDR1 reads MNHGY; CDR2 reads SAAAGT. CDR3 sequence reads: CASSLAGGPGELFF. CDR3 nucleotides: TGTGCCAGCAGCTTAGCGGGAGGTCCCGGGGAGCTGTTTTTT.

The rearrangement joins TRBV5-1 to TRBJ2-7; tentatively, D is TRBD1 (6 bases). This CDR3 has 16 residues. Germline V gene data show CDR1 as SGHRS and CDR2 as YFSETQ. V lost 5 bases and J 2 bases, leaving 20 bases between the germline ends. CDR3: CASSPQTGKVAYEQYF. The CDR3 DNA sequence: TGCGCCAGCAGTCCTCAAACAGGGAAAGTAGCCTACGAGCAGTACTTC.

J is TRBJ1-2 and V is TRBV6-8; D perhaps matches TRBD1 (5 bases). CDR1 MNHGY and CDR2 SAAAGT come from the germline V gene. The CDR3 sequence is 12 residues long. Trimming removed 5 bases at V and 4 bases at J, with 8 bases between. CDR3 sequence (DNA): TGTGCCAGCAGTGAGAGGGGCTATGGCTACACCTTC. Translating gives CASSERGYGYTF.

The chain couples TRBV7-1 to TRBJ1-2; maybe TRBD1 (6 bases). TRBV7-1 is an ORF for which the function is uncertain. Trimming took off 6 bases at V and 5 bases at J, with 28 bases between the two ends. This CDR3 comprises 18 residues. The DNA of the CDR3 is TGTGCCAGCAGGGCTAGCCCCCGATTGTTCACAGGGAGTTATGGCTACACCTTC. Translation gives CASRASPRLFTGSYGYTF.

A remark on this clone: Mismatch with germline at one junction end may stem from a read error. The chain is built from TRBV6-8 and TRBJ2-7; 8 bases agree with TRBD1. The CDR3 covers 13 residues. CDR1 is MNHGY, CDR2 SAAAGT, per germline. CDR3 sequence (DNA): TGTGCCATCAGTGGGACAGGCGCCTACGAGCAGTACTTC. Protein sequence: CAISGTGAYEQYF.

The V and J genes are TRBV7-8 and TRBJ2-3; possible D gene TRBD1, 6 bases. The germline V gene encodes CDR1 SGHVS and CDR2 FQNEAQ. The CDR3 is 13 residues long. V was cut by 5 bases and J by 4 bases, with 10 bases left in between. CDR3 bases: TGTGCCAGCAGCGTCAACAGGGCAGATACGCAGTATTTT. This gives the protein CASSVNRADTQYF.

The J gene is TRBJ2-7, the V gene TRBV10-2; D possibly corresponds to TRBD2 (6 bases). This CDR3 has 14 amino acids. Germline V gene sequence: CDR1 WSHSY, CDR2 SAAADI. Trimming removed 7 bases from V and 2 bases from J, with 15 bases in between. The DNA for the CDR3 is TGCGCCAGCACCCTCCGGGACTCTACCTACGAGCAGTACTTC. Its protein is CASTLRDSTYEQYF.

The chain is built from TRBV19 and TRBJ1-4; possible D gene TRBD1, 5 bases. Trimming took off 6 bases at V and 4 bases at J, with 21 bases between the two ends. Germline V CDR1 and CDR2: LNHDA, SQIVND (reference sequence). This CDR3 region has 17 residues. CDR3 sequence reads: CASSSPGGARDNEKLFF. The CDR3 DNA sequence: TGTGCCAGTAGCTCCCCGGGAGGGGCGCGGGATAATGAAAAACTGTTTTTT.

This chain links TRBV18 with TRBJ1-1; D unresolved. The ends were cut back, 5 bases at V and 2 bases at J, with 9 bases in the middle. The CDR3 runs 13 residues. CDR1 is KGHSH, CDR2 LQKENI, per germline. CDR3 sequence reads: CASSERYNTEAFF. CDR3 in DNA: TGTGCCAGCTCAGAGAGATACAACACTGAAGCTTTCTTT.

The V gene is TRBV6-8, the J gene TRBJ1-1; D gene ambiguous. Germline values: CDR1 MNHGY, CDR2 SAAAGT. The CDR3 spans 17 residues. Trimming stripped 6 bases from V and 0 bases from J, with 20 bases between. The CDR3 DNA reads as TGTGCCAGCAGCAACTTTCCGATTGGGCCCATGAACACTGAAGCTTTCTTT. Its translation: CASSNFPIGPMNTEAFF.

This clone appeared once. The chain recombines TRBV10-1 with TRBJ2-1; the D gene is possibly TRBD1 (5 bases). The CDR3 is made up of 14 amino acids. The V gene lost 6 bases and the J gene lost 3 bases, with 12 bases spanning the gap. The V gene's germline CDR1 is WNHNN and CDR2 SYGVQD (reference sequence). CDR3 amino acids: CASSEGVSYNEQFF. In DNA form, the CDR3 reads TGCGCCAGCAGCGAAGGGGTAAGCTACAATGAGCAGTTCTTC.

The V call is TRBV7-6, the J call TRBJ2-1, with a possible D match to TRBD2 (6 bases). Trimming shortened V by 7 bases and J by 0 bases, and 13 bases separated the two germline ends. The CDR3 spans 15 residues. Germline assignment: CDR1 SGHVS and CDR2 FNYEAQ. The CDR3 coding sequence is TGTGCCAGCATATTAGCGGCCAACTCCTACAATGAGCAGTTCTTC. This codes for CASILAANSYNEQFF.

The genes are TRBV19 and TRBJ1-1; 8 nucleotides match TRBD1. Unmatched junction bases numbered 6, after V lost 5 bases and J lost 1 base. Germline CDR1 and CDR2: LNHDA and SQIVND (reference sequence). This CDR3 region has 15 residues. Written as DNA, the CDR3 is TGTGCCAGTAGTTACCTCGGACAGGGGAACACTGAAGCTTTCTTT. Translation: CASSYLGQGNTEAFF.

The genes are TRBV7-4 and TRBJ1-5; the match to TRBD1 covers 8 bases. The junction had 7 bases not matched to a gene; V was cut back by 6 bases and J by 0 bases. Germline V lookup: CDR1 SGHVT, CDR2 SQSDAQ. The CDR3 is made up of 16 amino acids. The CDR3 loop reads CASRNRGTNSNQPQHF. The CDR3 nucleotides read TGTGCCAGCAGAAACAGGGGGACCAATAGCAATCAGCCCCAGCATTTT.

Notes on this clone: A junction end diverges from the germline sequence, so it may reflect a read error. The chain has TRBV6-8 and TRBJ2-6; D gene uncertain. This CDR3 comprises 15 residues. The germline gives CDR1 MNHGY, CDR2 SAAAGT. The CDR3 DNA reads as TGTGCCATCAGTGTGGATGGGTCTGGGGCCAACGTCCTGACTTTC. It yields the protein CAISVDGSGANVLTF.

This chain connects TRBV12-5 to TRBJ1-5; a possible D gene is TRBD1 (5 bases). Germline CDR1 is LGHNT and CDR2 is FRNRAP. The CDR3 totals 13 residues. CDR3 DNA: TGTACCAGCGGGGGGGATAAGAATCAGCCCCAGCATTTT. Translating it yields CTSGGDKNQPQHF.

J is TRBJ2-3 and V is TRBV11-3; D perhaps matches TRBD2 (5 bases). Trimming cost V 5 bases and J 2 bases, with 20 bases left between them. The CDR3 consists of 17 residues. The germline CDR1 and CDR2 sequences are SGHNT and YENEEA. CDR3 bases: TGTGCCAGCAGCCAAGCCCTACGGGGTGTTTTCACAGATACGCAGTATTTT. Translated: CASSQALRGVFTDTQYF.

Only one count was recorded for this clone. In DNA form, the CDR3 reads TGTGCCAGCAGCCCCCGCGAGCTCCAAGAGACCCAGTACTTC. It encodes CASSPRELQETQYF. V usage is TRBV11-3 and J usage is TRBJ2-5; no reliable D call. The CDR3 totals 14 residues. CDR1 and CDR2 (germline): SGHNT, YENEEA. V was trimmed by 5 bases and J by 1 base, leaving 11 bases between them.

The V gene is TRBV19, the J gene TRBJ2-7; 7 bases match TRBD2. The CDR3 length is 17 residues. Germline loops: CDR1 LNHDA, CDR2 SQIVND (reference sequence). J lost 6 bases, V lost 0 bases, and 14 bases had no gene match. CDR3 sequence reads: CASSIEVSGSSSGEQYF. CDR3 DNA: TGTGCCAGTAGTATAGAAGTTAGCGGGTCCTCCTCGGGCGAGCAGTACTTC. Together with reference TRBV19 and TRBJ2-7, the CDR3 gives the full variable domain: DGGITQSPKYLFRKEGQNVTLSCEQNLNHDAMYWYRQDPGQGLRLIYYSQIVNDFQKGDIAEGYSVSREKKESFPLTVTSAQKNPTAFYLCASSIEVSGSSSGEQYFGPGTRLTVT.

This chain uses TRBV11-3 with TRBJ1-1; tentatively, D is TRBD1 (5 bases). CDR1 is SGHNT and CDR2 is YENEEA in the germline V gene. V was pared by 3 bases and J by 3 bases, with 14 bases between. The CDR3 is 15 amino acids. This CDR3 reads CASSLGRGGYTEAFF. The CDR3 region has the DNA TGTGCCAGCAGCTTGGGGCGCGGGGGGTACACTGAAGCTTTCTTT.

The rearrangement links TRBV5-1 to TRBJ2-1, with 13 bases matching TRBD2. Trimming removed 4 bases from V and 5 bases from J; junction bases left unmatched: 6. This CDR3 is built from 16 residues. In germline, CDR1 is SGHRS, CDR2 YFSETQ. The CDR3 is CASSGGGLAGNNEQFF. CDR3 DNA sequence: TGCGCCAGCAGCGGGGGGGGACTAGCGGGAAACAATGAGCAGTTCTTC.

This sequence joins TRBV11-3 and TRBJ2-1; D call uncertain. The CDR3 has 14 amino acids. Germline V gene data show CDR1 as SGHNT and CDR2 as YENEEA. Trimming removed 1 base at V and 1 base at J, with 5 bases between. Written as DNA, the CDR3 is TGTGCCAGCAGCTTAGGGCGGTCCTACAATGAGCAGTTCTTC. It yields the protein CASSLGRSYNEQFF.

The V gene is TRBV11-3, the J gene TRBJ2-6; D perhaps matches TRBD1 (5 bases). The germline gives CDR1 SGHNT, CDR2 YENEEA. Deletions cut 5 bases from V and 0 bases from J, with 11 bases between. The CDR3 runs to 16 residues. The CDR3 DNA sequence: TGTGCCAGCAGCCAAGGGGAAAACTCTGGGGCCAACGTCCTGACTTTC. As protein: CASSQGENSGANVLTF.

The chain carries TRBV6-8 and TRBJ1-1; TRBD1 is a possible D gene (6 bases). The V gene's germline CDR1 is MNHGY and CDR2 SAAAGT. V was shortened by 6 bases and J by 6 bases, with 11 bases between the two germline ends. The CDR3 has 12 residues. CDR3 in amino acids: CASRPQGSEAFF. CDR3 coding DNA: TGTGCCAGCAGACCCCAGGGGTCTGAAGCTTTCTTT.

The chain has TRBV22-1 and TRBJ1-5; the tabulated D call, TRBD1, remains unverified against the DNA. TRBV22-1 is deemed a pseudogene. The CDR3 runs 15 residues. CDR3 loop: CASSRQGSGNQPQHF. As DNA, the CDR3 is TGTGCCAGCAGCCGACAGGGCAGCGGCAATCAGCCCCAGCATTTT.